This is a list of T cell receptor beta chains from one sample in a study of post-analysis software for immune sequencing data. TCRdb independently ran MiXCR on the PCR reads; one entry per CDR3 protein. The table shows 430,000 or so distinct CDR3 sequences, with roughly 38% occurring only once. Material: blood. All receptors come from a girl aged 2 to 9 with multiple sclerosis. Each CDR3 is given with its conserved first and last residue. D genes are given only for firm matches. The size entry is marked missing in some rows and otherwise reads once, few, many or a size class.

V: TRBV6-5; size: .; D: .; J: TRBJ1-5; DNA: TGTGCCAGCAGCCTATATGAGGACTACAATGAGCAGCCCCAGCATTTT; CDR3: CASSLYEDYNEQPQHF
V: TRBV10-3; size: .; D: .; J: TRBJ1-2; DNA: TGTGCCATCAGTGAGGAGGCTGGAGGATATGGCTACACCTTC; CDR3: CAISEEAGGYGYTF
V: TRBV29-1; size: .; D: TRBD1; J: TRBJ1-1; DNA: TGCAGCGTTGAGGGGGACAGCGCAAACACTGAAGCTTTCTTT; CDR3: CSVEGDSANTEAFF
V: TRBV6-5; size: .; D: .; J: TRBJ1-5; DNA: TGTGCCAGCAGTTACTCAGGCCCGGGACACGGAAGCAATCAGCCCCAGCATTTT; CDR3: CASSYSGPGHGSNQPQHF
V: TRBV20-1; size: few; D: .; J: TRBJ1-1; DNA: TGCAGTGCTGCAAACGGACACCGGCCTGAAGCTTTCTTT; CDR3: CSAANGHRPEAFF
V: TRBV5-6; size: .; D: .; J: TRBJ2-7; DNA: TGTGCCAGCAGCAATAATCCCCGGAGCGAGCAGTACTTC; CDR3: CASSNNPRSEQYF
V: TRBV5-1; size: .; D: TRBD1; J: TRBJ1-6; DNA: TGCGCCAGCAGCCGGGGACAGGCGTTCGGTTCACCCCTCCACTTT; CDR3: CASSRGQAFGSPLHF
V: TRBV29-1; size: .; D: .; J: TRBJ1-4; DNA: TGCAGCGTTGTAATTTATAATGAAAAACTGTTTTTT; CDR3: CSVVIYNEKLFF
V: TRBV9; size: .; D: .; J: TRBJ1-2; DNA: TGTGCCAGCAGCGCCACCACCTATGGCTACACCTTC; CDR3: CASSATTYGYTF
V: TRBV15; size: few; D: .; J: TRBJ2-1; DNA: TGTGCCACAAGGATGCCCCCTGACAATGAGCAGTTCTTC; CDR3: CATRMPPDNEQFF
V: TRBV29-1; size: few; D: TRBD1; J: TRBJ2-1; DNA: TGCAGCGTTGAAGATCCGGGGACAGGGATAGCCTACAATGAGCAGTTCTTC; CDR3: CSVEDPGTGIAYNEQFF
V: TRBV7-3; size: .; D: TRBD1; J: TRBJ2-1; DNA: TGTGCCAGCAGCTTGGGGTATCCGGGACAGGGTTCCTACAATGAGCAGTTCTTC; CDR3: CASSLGYPGQGSYNEQFF
V: TRBV5-6; size: .; D: .; J: TRBJ2-7; DNA: TGTGCCAGCAGCTTGGCTGGGAGGGGGGCCTACGAGCAGTACTTC; CDR3: CASSLAGRGAYEQYF
V: TRBV4-2; size: many; D: .; J: TRBJ2-7; DNA: TGTGCCAGCAGCCAAGGACATCTCTCCTACGAGCAGTACTTC; CDR3: CASSQGHLSYEQYF
V: TRBV5-1; size: few; D: .; J: TRBJ1-2; DNA: TGCGCCAGCAGCTTGGAACAGCGAGGGATCGGCTACACCTTC; CDR3: CASSLEQRGIGYTF
V: TRBV18; size: .; D: .; J: TRBJ1-1; DNA: TGTGCCACCCACGGCCGCCCCGGGGAATCCGAAGCTTTCTTT; CDR3: CATHGRPGESEAFF
V: TRBV4-2; size: many; D: .; J: TRBJ2-7; DNA: TGTGCCAGCAGCCCAACGATAGACTACGAGCAGTACTTC; CDR3: CASSPTIDYEQYF
V: TRBV20-1; size: .; D: TRBD2; J: TRBJ2-7; DNA: TGCAGTGCTGGACTAGCGGGAATCTCCTACGAGCAGTACTTC; CDR3: CSAGLAGISYEQYF
V: TRBV7-2; size: few; D: .; J: TRBJ2-5; DNA: TGTGCCAGCAGCCCTCGGACAGCCTATAGGGGTCCGGACCAAGAGACCCAGTACTTC; CDR3: CASSPRTAYRGPDQETQYF